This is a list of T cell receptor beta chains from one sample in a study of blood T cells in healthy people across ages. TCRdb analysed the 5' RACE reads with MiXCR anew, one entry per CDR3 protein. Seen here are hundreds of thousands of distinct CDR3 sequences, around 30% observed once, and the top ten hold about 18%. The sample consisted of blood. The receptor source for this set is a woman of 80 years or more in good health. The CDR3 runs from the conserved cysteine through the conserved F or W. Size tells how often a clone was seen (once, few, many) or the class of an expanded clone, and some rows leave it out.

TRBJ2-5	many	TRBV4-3	CASSQTLDRGIAETQYF
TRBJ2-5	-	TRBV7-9	CASSSPTGVGETQYF
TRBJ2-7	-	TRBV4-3	CASSQDSGYPYEQYF
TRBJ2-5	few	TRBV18	CASSPSYLEGETQYF
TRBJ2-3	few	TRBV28	CASSSSTLRTSGSRTQYF
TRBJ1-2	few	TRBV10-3	CAISDPSLDSYTF
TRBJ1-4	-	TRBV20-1	CSARSGRGASNEKLFF
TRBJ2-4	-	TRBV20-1	CSASDYLTKNMQYF
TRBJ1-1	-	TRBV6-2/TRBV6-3	CASSYPRGGLGTEAFF
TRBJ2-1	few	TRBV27	CASSFQGGREQFF
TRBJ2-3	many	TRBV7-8	CASSPKDTQYF
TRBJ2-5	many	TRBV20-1	CSARRGEETQYF
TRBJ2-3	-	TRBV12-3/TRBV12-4	CASSQRVGPDTQYF
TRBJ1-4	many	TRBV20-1	CSARRRGVEKLFF
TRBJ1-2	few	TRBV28	CASGTQVHTPYGYTF
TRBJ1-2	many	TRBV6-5	CASRSTGEKGYGYTF
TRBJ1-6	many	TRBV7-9	CASSPNNSPLHF
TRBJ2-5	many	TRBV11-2	CASSLGGTGSETQYF
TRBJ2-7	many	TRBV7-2	CASSSQTGSSNEQYF